The 13 T cell receptor beta chains reported below all come from one sample, sequenced in a study of long-term antiretroviral therapy in people with HIV. Investigators performed immunoSEQ version v3.0 at survey level. Here immunoSEQ multiplex PCR was the method, and the copy in TCRdb shows in-frame clones only, minus some. This sample has 12,000 to 15,000 clones, with roughly 80% found just once. The sequencing here drew on unsorted PBMCs, taken 3.2 years before starting antiretroviral therapy. These TCRs come from a middle-aged man with HIV.

This clone appeared once. The chain recombines TRBV9 with TRBJ2-5, with D possibly being TRBD2 (5 bases). The germline V and J ends were trimmed by 4 bases and 2 bases, with 12 bases remaining between them. CDR3 length: 14 amino acids. Per germline, CDR1 SGDLS and CDR2 YYNGEE. Written as DNA, the CDR3 is TGTGCCAGCAGCTCCGAAGGCGGGCAAGAGACCCAGTACTTC. Translating it yields CASSSEGGQETQYF. Based on the CDR3 plus reference TRBV9 and TRBJ2-5, the full variable domain is DSGVTQTPKHLITATGQRVTLRCSPRSGDLSVYWYQQSLDQGLQFLIQYYNGEERAKGNILERFSAQQFPDLHSELNLSSLELGDSALYFCASSSEGGQETQYFGPGTRLLVL.

The chain joins TRBV30 to TRBJ2-7, with TRBD2 matching over 10 bases. Trimming took 7 bases from V and 6 from J; bases not matched to a gene: 9. The CDR3 contains 13 residues. CDR1 is GTSNPN and CDR2 is SVGIG in the germline V gene (reference sequence). This CDR3 reads CASAEAGGPEQYF. CDR3 DNA: TGTGCCTCGGCGGAAGCGGGGGGGCCCGAGCAGTACTTC.

The V call is TRBV7-8, the J call TRBJ1-1; tentative D call: TRBD1 (6 bases). CDR1 SGHVS and CDR2 FQNEAQ come from the germline V gene. This CDR3 contains 12 residues. Trimming shortened V by 5 bases and J by 5 bases, and 9 bases separated the two germline ends. The CDR3 bases are TGTGCCAGCAGCGTACAGGGAACTGAAGCTTTCTTT. Protein: CASSVQGTEAFF.

The chain employs TRBV18 and TRBJ2-3, with 9 positions matching TRBD2. V shed 3 bases, J shed 2 bases, and the junction held 3 bases outside the gene matches. CDR1 KGHSH and CDR2 LQKENI come from the germline V gene. The CDR3 runs 15 residues. Here the CDR3 DNA reads TGTGCCAGCTCACCGCTAGCGGGGACCACAGATACGCAGTATTTT. Its translation: CASSPLAGTTDTQYF.

The CDR3 is CASSVMGARMDGYTF. CDR3 nucleotide sequence: TGTGCCAGCAGCGTCATGGGGGCGAGAATGGATGGCTACACCTTC. J is TRBJ1-2 and V is TRBV5-6, with TRBD1 as a possible D gene (6 bases). Trimming left V 4 bases short and J 6 bases short, with 19 bases between. Germline V CDR1 and CDR2: SGHDT, YYEEEE. The CDR3 runs to 15 residues. Using reference TRBV5-6 and TRBJ1-2 for the parts outside the CDR3, the full variable domain is DAGVTQSPTHLIKTRGQQVTLRCSPKSGHDTVSWYQQALGQGPQFIFQYYEEEERQRGNFPDRFSGHQFPNYSSELNVNALLLGDSALYLCASSVMGARMDGYTFGSGTRLTVV.

J is TRBJ2-2 and V is TRBV5-1; tentatively, D is TRBD1 or TRBD2 (5 bases each). The CDR3 loop spans 13 amino acids. With 4 bases removed from V and 5 bases from J, the gap between germline ends came to 9 bases. Per germline, CDR1 SGHRS and CDR2 YFSETQ. CDR3 amino acids: CASSLEGTGELFF. In DNA, the CDR3 is TGCGCCAGCAGCCTTGAGGGGACCGGGGAGCTGTTTTTT.

The chain has TRBV18 and TRBJ2-1; 7 bases line up with TRBD1. The germline V gene has CDR1 KGHSH and CDR2 LQKENI. The CDR3 runs 14 residues. Unmatched junction bases numbered 6, after V lost 3 bases and J lost 7 bases. The chain's CDR3 is CASSPRDSRNEQFF. CDR3 nucleotide sequence: TGTGCCAGCTCACCTAGGGACAGCCGTAATGAGCAGTTCTTC.

This clone was observed a single time. The gene calls are TRBV2 and TRBJ1-5; D possibly corresponds to TRBD1 (5 bases). The CDR3 length is 15 residues. Trimming removed 1 base from V and 5 bases from J, with 12 bases in between. Germline V gene data show CDR1 as SNHLY and CDR2 as FYNNEI. The CDR3 DNA reads as TGTGCCAGCAGTGAAGAGACAGCGACCTATCAGCCCCAGCATTTT. Amino acid sequence: CASSEETATYQPQHF.

This clone has a handful of counts. The chain links TRBV5-1 to TRBJ1-2; D possibly corresponds to TRBD1 (6 bases). The CDR3 consists of 12 residues. Trimming cost V 3 bases and J 8 bases, with 11 bases left between them. Germline CDR1 and CDR2: SGHRS and YFSETQ. This chain's CDR3 is CASSSWTEGYTF. The CDR3 DNA follows: TGCGCCAGCAGCTCCTGGACAGAAGGCTACACCTTC.

The chain employs TRBV6-5 and TRBJ1-5; D gene ambiguous. The CDR3 sequence is 16 residues long. CDR1 and CDR2 (germline): MNHEY, SVGAGI. V gave up 4 bases and J gave up 0 bases, with 13 bases separating them. The CDR3 loop reads CASSLAWGYSNQPQHF. In DNA form, the CDR3 reads TGTGCCAGCAGTTTAGCCTGGGGATATAGCAATCAGCCCCAGCATTTT.

The chain is built from TRBV30 and TRBJ1-2; 9 bases line up with TRBD1. The CDR3 loop spans 12 amino acids. V shed 4 bases, J shed 6 bases, and the junction held 3 bases outside the gene matches. Germline CDR1 and CDR2: GTSNPN and SVGIG (reference sequence). CDR3 nucleotides: TGTGCCTGGACCAGGACAGGGGATGGCTACACCTTC. As protein: CAWTRTGDGYTF.

The chain uses TRBV30 and TRBJ1-3; no clear D gene. Trimming pared 3 bases from V and 0 bases from J, leaving 12 bases between. The CDR3 totals 15 residues. From germline, CDR1 is GTSNPN and CDR2 SVGIG (reference sequence). CDR3 coding DNA: TGTGCCTGGAGAGGGCGAATAAACTCTGGAAACACCATATATTTT. It codes for CAWRGRINSGNTIYF.

The CDR3: CASSLTAGPYEQYF. Written as DNA, the CDR3 is TGTGCCAGCAGTTTAACGGCGGGACCCTACGAGCAGTACTTC. This chain connects TRBV27 to TRBJ2-7, with a weak D call TRBD2 (6 bases). Germline V lookup: CDR1 MNHEY, CDR2 SMNVEV (reference sequence). V was pared by 2 bases and J by 2 bases, with 10 bases between. There are 14 residues in the CDR3.